This T cell receptor beta chain stems from a study of shared clonotypes between healthy human individuals. Germline V gene lookup returns CDR1 SGHTA and CDR2 FQGNSA. The V segment lost 3 bases and the J segment 4 bases; nucleotides outside the gene matches: 7. The CDR3 consists of 15 residues. Notes on this clone: Its specificity is unknown.

TCRdb's copy holds only in-frame clones and misses some; the assay was immunoSEQ multiplex PCR. The table records about 2,100,000 clones, 85% to 95% of them present only once. Terminally differentiated effector memory CD45RA+ cells were excluded by CCR7 positive selection of CD45RO-negative cells. Whole-study findings and limits: Non-shared clonotypes had lower generation probabilities than those shared by all four donors. Among donors, the sharing of clonotypes was expected to be influenced by sequencing depth.

The sequence was collected from a man between 18 and 29 years old in good health. Some clones in this sample may be carry-over from other donors' samples. The chain is built from TRBV7-2 and TRBJ2-7; the match to TRBD1 covers 9 bases. Specimen: naive CD8+ T cells from PBMCs. The CDR3: CASSFPGQGLYEQYF. As DNA, the CDR3 is TGTGCCAGCAGCTTTCCGGGACAGGGTCTGTACGAGCAGTACTTC.